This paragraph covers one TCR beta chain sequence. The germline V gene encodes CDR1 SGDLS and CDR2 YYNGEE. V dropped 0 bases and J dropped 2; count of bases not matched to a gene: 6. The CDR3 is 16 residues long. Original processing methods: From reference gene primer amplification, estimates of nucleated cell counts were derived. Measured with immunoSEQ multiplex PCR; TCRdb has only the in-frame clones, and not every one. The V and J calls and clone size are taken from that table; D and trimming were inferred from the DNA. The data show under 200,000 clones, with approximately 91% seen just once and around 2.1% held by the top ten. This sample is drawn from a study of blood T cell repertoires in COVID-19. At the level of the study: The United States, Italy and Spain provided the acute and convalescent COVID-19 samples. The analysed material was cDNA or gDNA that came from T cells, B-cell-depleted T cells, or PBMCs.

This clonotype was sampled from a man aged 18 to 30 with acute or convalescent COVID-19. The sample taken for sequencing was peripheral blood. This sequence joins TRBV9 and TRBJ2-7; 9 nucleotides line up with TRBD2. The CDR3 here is CASSVGPTSGTYEQYF. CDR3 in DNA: TGTGCCAGCAGCGTAGGCCCGACTAGCGGTACCTACGAGCAGTACTTC.